This TCR beta chain is drawn from a study of shared clonotypes between healthy human individuals. Study observations and caveats: It was observed that roughly 5.1% of naive CD4 clonotypes were shared across a few donors.

As to this clone: What it recognizes is unknown.

The CDR3 runs to 16 residues. Trimming removed 3 bases from V and 5 bases from J; junction bases left unmatched: 12. Germline CDR1 is ENHRY and CDR2 is SYGVKD. The study separated CD4+ cells into CD45RA+ naive and CD45RA-negative memory subsets. Using immunoSEQ multiplex PCR, the repertoire was profiled, and TCRdb retains in-frame clones only, with some absent. This table has approximately 2.4 million clones, roughly 95% appearing once. The chain has TRBV10-3 and TRBJ2-5, with 7 bases lining up with TRBD2. This TCR derives from a man in his late teens or twenties in good health. The sample taken for sequencing was naive CD4+ T cells sorted from blood. Subset in this sample: CD45RA+ positively selected. The CDR3 loop is CAISDPSGTRWETQYF. The CDR3 bases are TGTGCCATCAGTGACCCTAGCGGAACCCGATGGGAGACCCAGTACTTC.